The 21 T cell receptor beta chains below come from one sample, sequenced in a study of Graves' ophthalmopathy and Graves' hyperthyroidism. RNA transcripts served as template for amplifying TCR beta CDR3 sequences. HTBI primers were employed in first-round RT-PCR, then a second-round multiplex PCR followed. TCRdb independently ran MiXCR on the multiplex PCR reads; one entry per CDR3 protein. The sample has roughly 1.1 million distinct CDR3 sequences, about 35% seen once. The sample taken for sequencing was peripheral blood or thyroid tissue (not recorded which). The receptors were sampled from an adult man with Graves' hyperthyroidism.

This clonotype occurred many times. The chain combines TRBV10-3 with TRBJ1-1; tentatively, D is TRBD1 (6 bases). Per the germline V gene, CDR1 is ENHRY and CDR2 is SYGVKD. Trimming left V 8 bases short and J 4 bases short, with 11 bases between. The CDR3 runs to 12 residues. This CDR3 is CAIGEGGTEAFF. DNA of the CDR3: TGTGCCATCGGGGAAGGGGGCACTGAAGCTTTCTTT.

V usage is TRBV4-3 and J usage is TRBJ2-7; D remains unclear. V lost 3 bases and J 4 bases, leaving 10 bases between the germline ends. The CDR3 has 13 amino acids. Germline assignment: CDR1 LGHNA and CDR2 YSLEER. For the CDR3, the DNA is TGCGCCAGCAGCCAGGCACAAGGATACGAGCAGTACTTC. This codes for CASSQAQGYEQYF.

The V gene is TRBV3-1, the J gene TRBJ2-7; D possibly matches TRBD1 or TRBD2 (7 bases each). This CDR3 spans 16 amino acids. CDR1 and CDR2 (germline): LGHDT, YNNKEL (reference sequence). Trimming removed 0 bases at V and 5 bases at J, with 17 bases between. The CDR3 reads CASSQDWAGGVDEQYF. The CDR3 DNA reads TGTGCCAGCAGCCAAGATTGGGCAGGGGGGGTGGACGAGCAGTACTTC.

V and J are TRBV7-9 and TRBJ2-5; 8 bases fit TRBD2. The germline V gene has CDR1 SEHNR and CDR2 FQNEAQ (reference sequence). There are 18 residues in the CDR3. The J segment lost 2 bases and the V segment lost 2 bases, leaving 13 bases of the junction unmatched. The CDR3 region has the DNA TGTGCCAGCAGCTTAATCGGCCCCGGGAGGGGACCACAAGAGACCCAGTACTTC. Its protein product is CASSLIGPGRGPQETQYF.

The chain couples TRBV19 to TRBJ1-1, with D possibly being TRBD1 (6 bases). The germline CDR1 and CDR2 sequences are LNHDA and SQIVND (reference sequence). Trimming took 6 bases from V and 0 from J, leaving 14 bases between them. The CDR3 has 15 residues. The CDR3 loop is CASRAPTGLNTEAFF. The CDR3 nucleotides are TGTGCCAGTAGAGCCCCGACAGGCTTGAACACTGAAGCTTTCTTT.

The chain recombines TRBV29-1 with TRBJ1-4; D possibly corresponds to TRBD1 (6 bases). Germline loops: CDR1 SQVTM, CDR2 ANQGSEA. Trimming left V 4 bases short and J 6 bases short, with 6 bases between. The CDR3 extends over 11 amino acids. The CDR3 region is CSVGTDEKLFF. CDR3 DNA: TGCAGCGTTGGGACAGATGAAAAACTGTTTTTT.

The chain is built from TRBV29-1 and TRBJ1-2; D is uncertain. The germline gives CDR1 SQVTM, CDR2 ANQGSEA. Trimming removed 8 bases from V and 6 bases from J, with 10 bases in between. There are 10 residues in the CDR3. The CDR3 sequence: CSLGAHGYTF. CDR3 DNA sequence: TGCAGCTTAGGAGCTCATGGCTACACCTTC.

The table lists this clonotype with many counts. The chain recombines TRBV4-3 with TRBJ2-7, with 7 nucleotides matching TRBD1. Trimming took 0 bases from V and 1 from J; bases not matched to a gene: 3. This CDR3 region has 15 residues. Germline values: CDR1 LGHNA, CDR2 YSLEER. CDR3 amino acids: CASSQDDRASYEQYF. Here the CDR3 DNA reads TGCGCCAGCAGCCAAGATGACAGGGCTTCCTACGAGCAGTACTTC.

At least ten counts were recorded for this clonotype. CDR3 residues: CASSSMVKTQYF. The CDR3 bases are TGTGCCAGCAGCTCAATGGTGAAGACCCAGTACTTC. The rearrangement links TRBV14 to TRBJ2-5; unclear D gene. The V end was cut by 5 bases, the J end by 6 bases, with 10 bases between. This CDR3 spans 12 amino acids. CDR1 SGHDN and CDR2 FVKESK come from the germline V gene.

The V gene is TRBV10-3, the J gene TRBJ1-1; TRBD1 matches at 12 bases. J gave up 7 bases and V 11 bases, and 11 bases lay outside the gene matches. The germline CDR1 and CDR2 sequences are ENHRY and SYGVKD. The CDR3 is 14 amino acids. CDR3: CAVEPGQGAIEAFF. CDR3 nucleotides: TGTGCCGTCGAACCGGGACAGGGGGCGATTGAAGCTTTCTTT.

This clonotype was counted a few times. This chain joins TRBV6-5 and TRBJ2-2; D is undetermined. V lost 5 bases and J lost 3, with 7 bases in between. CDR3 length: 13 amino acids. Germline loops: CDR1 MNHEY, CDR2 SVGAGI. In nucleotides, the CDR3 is TGTGCCAGCAGTGTACAAGACACCGGGGAGCTGTTTTTT. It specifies CASSVQDTGELFF.

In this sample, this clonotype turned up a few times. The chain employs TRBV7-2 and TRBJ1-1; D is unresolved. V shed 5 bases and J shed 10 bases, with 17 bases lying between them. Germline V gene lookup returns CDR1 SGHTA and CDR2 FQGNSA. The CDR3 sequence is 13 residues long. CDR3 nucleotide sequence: TGTGCCAGCAGCCGGACTGCTCTGAGTGTAGCTTTCTTT. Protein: CASSRTALSVAFF.

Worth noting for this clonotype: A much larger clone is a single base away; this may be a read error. Here the CDR3 reads CASSQVDGQSQHF. In DNA form, the CDR3 reads TGTGCCAGCAGCCAAGTGGACGGGCAGTCCCAGCATTTT. This rearrangement joins TRBV7-8 to TRBJ1-5; no clear D gene. V lost 5 bases, J lost 11 bases, and 16 bases lay in between. Germline V CDR1 and CDR2: SGHVS, FQNEAQ. The CDR3 spans 13 residues.

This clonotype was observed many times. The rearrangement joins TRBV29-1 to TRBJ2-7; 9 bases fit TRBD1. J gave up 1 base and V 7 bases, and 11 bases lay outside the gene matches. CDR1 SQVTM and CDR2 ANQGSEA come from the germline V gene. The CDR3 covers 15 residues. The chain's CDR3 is CSAEDPGQGSYEQYF. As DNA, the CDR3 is TGCAGCGCCGAAGATCCGGGACAGGGATCCTACGAGCAGTACTTC.

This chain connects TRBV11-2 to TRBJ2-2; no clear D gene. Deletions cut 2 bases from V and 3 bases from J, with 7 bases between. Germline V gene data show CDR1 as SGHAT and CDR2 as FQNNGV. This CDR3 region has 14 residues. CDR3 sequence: CASSLYRDTGELFF. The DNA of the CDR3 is TGTGCCAGCAGCTTATACCGAGACACCGGGGAGCTGTTTTTT.

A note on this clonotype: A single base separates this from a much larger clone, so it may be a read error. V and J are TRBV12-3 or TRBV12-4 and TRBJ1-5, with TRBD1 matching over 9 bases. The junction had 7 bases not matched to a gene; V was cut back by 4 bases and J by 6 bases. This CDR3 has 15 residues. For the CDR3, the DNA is TGTGCCAGCAGTTCGGGGACAGGGCGGGCTCAGCCCCAGCATTTT. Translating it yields CASSSGTGRAQPQHF.

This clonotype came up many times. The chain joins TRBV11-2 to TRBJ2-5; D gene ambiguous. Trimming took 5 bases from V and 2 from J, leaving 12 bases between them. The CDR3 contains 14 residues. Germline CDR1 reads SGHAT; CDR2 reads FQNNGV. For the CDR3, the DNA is TGTGCCAGCAGCCCCGATGGGCCTCAAGAGACCCAGTACTTC. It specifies CASSPDGPQETQYF. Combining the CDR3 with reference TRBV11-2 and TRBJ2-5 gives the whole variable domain EAGVAQSPRYKIIEKRQSVAFWCNPISGHATLYWYQQILGQGPKLLIQFQNNGVVDDSQLPKDRFSAERLKGVDSTLKIQPAKLEDSAVYLCASSPDGPQETQYFGPGTRLLVL.

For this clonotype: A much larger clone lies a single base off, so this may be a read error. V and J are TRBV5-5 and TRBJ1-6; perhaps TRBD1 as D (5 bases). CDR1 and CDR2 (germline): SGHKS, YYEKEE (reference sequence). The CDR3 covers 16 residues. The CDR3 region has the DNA TGTGCCAGCATCTTGGAACCAGTTGGGGGGTCCTCACCCCTCCACTTT. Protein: CASILEPVGGSSPLHF.

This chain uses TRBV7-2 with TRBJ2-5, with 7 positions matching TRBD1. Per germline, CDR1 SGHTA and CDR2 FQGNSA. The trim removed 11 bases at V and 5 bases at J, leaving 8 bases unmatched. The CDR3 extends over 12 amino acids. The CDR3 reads CARQGWYETQYF. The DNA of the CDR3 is TGTGCCCGACAGGGATGGTACGAGACCCAGTACTTC.

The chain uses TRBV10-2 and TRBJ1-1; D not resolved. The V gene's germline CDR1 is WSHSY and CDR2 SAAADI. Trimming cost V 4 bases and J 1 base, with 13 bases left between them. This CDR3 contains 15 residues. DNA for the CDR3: TGCGCCAGCAGTGCCGGACCAGCGGGGAACACTGAAGCTTTCTTT. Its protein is CASSAGPAGNTEAFF.

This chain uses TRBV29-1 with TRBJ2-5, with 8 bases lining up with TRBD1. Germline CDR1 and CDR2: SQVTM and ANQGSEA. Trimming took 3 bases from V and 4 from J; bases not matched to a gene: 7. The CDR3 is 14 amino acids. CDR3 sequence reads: CSVENRGSSETQYF. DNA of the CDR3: TGCAGCGTTGAGAACAGGGGGTCATCAGAGACCCAGTACTTC.